The rows below give T cell receptor beta chains drawn from one sample of a study of blood T cell repertoires in COVID-19. Method: immunoSEQ multiplex PCR; TCRdb's copy keeps in-frame clones and lacks some. The sample has tens of thousands of clones; approximately 90% are singletons. Sequencing used peripheral blood. Receptors originate from a human donor in a cohort sampled during active COVID-19. The CDR3 runs from the conserved cysteine through the conserved F or W. A D gene is named only where the DNA matches it firmly. Clone size is not always given. Where it is, it says once, few, many or a class for expanded clones.

>.|TRBV4-1|TRBJ2-1|TRBD2
TGCGCCAGCAGCCAAGTTACTAGCGGGGGCCCATACAATGAGCAGTTCTTC
CASSQVTSGGPYNEQFF
>.|TRBV19|TRBJ1-5|.
TGTGCCAGTAGTAGTCGGGTTGGAGGCAATCAGCCCCAGCATTTT
CASSSRVGGNQPQHF
>.|TRBV6-5|TRBJ1-2|TRBD1
TGTGCCATCCCAACGACGGACAGGTACTATGGCTACACCTTC
CAIPTTDRYYGYTF
>.|TRBV6-5|TRBJ2-7|.
TGTGCCAGCAGTTATAATACAGACACCGAGCAGTACTTC
CASSYNTDTEQYF
>once|TRBV24-1|TRBJ2-3|TRBD2
TGTGCCACCAGTGATTTCGGGCGGGGGGGTACAGATACGCAGTATTTT
CATSDFGRGGTDTQYF
>.|TRBV11-2|TRBJ2-1|TRBD2
TGTGCCAGCAGCCTCCTAGCGGGAGTAAACAATGAGCAGTTCTTC
CASSLLAGVNNEQFF
>.|TRBV18|TRBJ2-1|.
TGTGCCAGCTCACCCCAGGGGCGGAATGAGCAGTTCTTC
CASSPQGRNEQFF
>once|TRBV4-2|TRBJ1-2|TRBD1
TGTGCCAGCAGCCAAGAGCTTGGAGGGGGCTTACCCTATGGCTACACCTTC
CASSQELGGGLPYGYTF
>.|TRBV7-3|TRBJ1-2|TRBD1
TGTGCCAGCAGCCCTCAGGGGGCGCTGGGCTACACCTTC
CASSPQGALGYTF
>few|TRBV6-2/TRBV6-3|TRBJ2-2|TRBD2
TGTGCCAGCAGCCTCTTGGGGGGACTAATCACCGGGGAGCTGTTTTTT
CASSLLGGLITGELFF
>.|TRBV28|TRBJ1-2|.
TGTGCCAGCAGTTTCATAGGGGCCGGGAACTATGGCTACACCTTC
CASSFIGAGNYGYTF
>.|TRBV11-2|TRBJ1-2|TRBD1
TGTGCCAGCAGCTTAGAGTACAGGGGCTCGAACTATGGCTACACCTTC
CASSLEYRGSNYGYTF
>once|TRBV27|TRBJ2-7|TRBD1
TGTGCCAGCAGTCCCGGGACAGGGGTCTACGAGCAGTACTTC
CASSPGTGVYEQYF
>.|TRBV7-3|TRBJ1-1|TRBD1
TGTGCCAGCAAAAGGACAGGGGACACTGAAGCTTTCTTT
CASKRTGDTEAFF
>.|TRBV6-1|TRBJ1-2|.
TGTGCCAGCAGTGGACCGGACATCGCCATACTCTTCTATGGCTACACCTTC
CASSGPDIAILFYGYTF
>.|TRBV15|TRBJ1-2|.
TGTGCCACCAGCAGAGAATATAGGGGAAACTATGGCTACACCTTC
CATSREYRGNYGYTF
>.|TRBV4-2|TRBJ2-7|TRBD1
TGTGCCAGCAGCCCAGGGACAGGGGCTACCTACGAGCAGTACTTC
CASSPGTGATYEQYF
>.|TRBV28|TRBJ2-2|TRBD1
TGTGCCAGCAGTCCCCCCGACAGGGACGGAACCGGGGAGCTGTTTTTT
CASSPPDRDGTGELFF
>.|TRBV6-5|TRBJ2-7|.
TGTGCCAGCAGTTACTCCGACGGGTTCTACGAGCAGTACTTC
CASSYSDGFYEQYF
>once|TRBV7-8|TRBJ2-7|TRBD2
TGTGCCAGCAGCCGCACCGGGACTAGCTTCGGGCAGTACTTC
CASSRTGTSFGQYF
>.|TRBV5-4|TRBJ2-7|.
TGTGCCAGCAGCTTGGGCGGGGCCCTCTCCTACGAGCAGTACTTC
CASSLGGALSYEQYF
>.|TRBV5-1|TRBJ1-6|.
TGCGCCAGCAGCCTCGGACAGAATAATTCACCCCTCCACTTT
CASSLGQNNSPLHF
>.|TRBV9|TRBJ2-7|TRBD1
TGTGCCAGCAGCAAGACAGGGCCCTCTTCCTACGAGCAGTACTTC
CASSKTGPSSYEQYF
>.|TRBV30|TRBJ2-1|TRBD2
TGTGCCTGGTGTAGACTAGCGGGAGTGATTTGTGAGCAGTTCTTC
CAWCRLAGVICEQFF
>.|TRBV18|TRBJ2-7|TRBD1
TGTGCCAGCTCACCACCGCCAGGGGGCACGGACGAGCAGTACTTC
CASSPPPGGTDEQYF
>once|TRBV19|TRBJ1-2|.
TGTGCCAGTAAAGAGGGCCTTACTCTGAACTATGGCTACACCTTC
CASKEGLTLNYGYTF
>.|TRBV19|TRBJ1-1|.
TGTGCCAGTAGCCACAGGGAGATGAACACTGAAGCTTTCTTT
CASSHREMNTEAFF
>.|TRBV10-3|TRBJ2-2|.
TGTGCCATCAGTTTGGGGCGGGAGCTGTTTTTT
CAISLGRELFF
>.|TRBV6-6|TRBJ2-5|.
TGTGCCAGCAGTTACTCGATGAGGAATCTGGAGACCCAGTACTTC
CASSYSMRNLETQYF
>once|TRBV11-2|TRBJ2-3|.
TGTGCCAGCAGCTTAGGGTTCCGGGGCACAGATACGCAGTATTTT
CASSLGFRGTDTQYF
>.|TRBV7-9|TRBJ2-7|.
TGTGCCAGCAGCCCGACACGGATCGGATCCTACGAGCAGTACTTC
CASSPTRIGSYEQYF
>.|TRBV6-7|TRBJ1-1|.
TGTGCCAGCAGTGACAGCCCCCCCGTGGGGAACACTGAAGCTTTCTTT
CASSDSPPVGNTEAFF